This T cell receptor (beta chain) appears in the sequencing data of a study of cytomegalovirus exposure and HLA in healthy donors listed by TCRdb under 2017. Looking at the study overall: An earlier analysis of about 560 of the donors reported 276 Gb of sequence data and 117 million unique TCR beta sequences obtained from roughly 180 million T cells. The T cell repertoires of some 670 subjects were profiled by immunosequencing and related to cytomegalovirus serostatus. High-throughput TCR immunosequencing, statistical association of individual TCRs with disease status, and machine learning were combined to predict cytomegalovirus infection status. In a later genetic analysis, genome-wide SNP genotypes for about three fifths of the roughly 670 donors were used, and that subset was treated as a discovery cohort. The study aimed to test whether cataloging public T cell receptors could reveal signatures of past pathogen exposure. Besides the first cohort of under 700 subjects, a separate validation cohort made up of roughly 120 different subjects was used. An earlier analysis of some 500 of the donors applied high-throughput TCR beta sequencing to assess whether each TCR beta V gene segment acted as functional or pseudogenic. All discovery cohort repertoires had been generated using a single sequencing platform. Across some 400 genotyped donors of the cohort, an average of 235,054 unique TCR beta nucleotide sequences per donor were sequenced, and roughly 18% of those sequences were non-productive. Of the 398 genotyped donors, 70% to 90% were placed in the genetic ancestry cluster associated with self-reported Caucasian donors. Both class I and class II loci were covered by HLA typing, at four-digit resolution. Typing coverage varied by locus: roughly 629-640 donors for A, B, C, DRB1 and DQB1; roughly 560 for DQA1; some 610 for DPA1; roughly 450 for DPB1. To study patterns of TCR occurrence, a later analysis re-analyzed previously published TCR beta repertoires from around 670 donors and added high-resolution HLA genotyping. Because of strong linkage in the cohort, roughly five DR-DQ haplotypes were treated as single units for association and clustering. Donor age, sex, ethnicity and CMV serostatus were compiled alongside the repertoire data. Rather than drawing on any new phenotypic data, the later analysis identified candidate immune exposures from TCR beta sequences and the way those sequences occurred across donors. An early release that covered 500 to 800 HLA-typed donors contained approximately 300 gigabases of sequencing data and around 85 million unique TCR sequences.

The study at large found these results: Some IMGT-functional V segments, including TRBV6-2 and TRBV6-3, could not be told apart with the 87-base-pair reads, so those segments were excluded. A few of the identified cytomegalovirus-associated TCR beta chains were confirmed in vitro to be specific for cytomegalovirus antigens. In a later analysis, HLA-associated TCR beta chains showed more clonal expansion and lower generation probabilities than non-associated chains that were equally common. Assigning TCR associations to individual alleles was difficult when HLA alleles, especially DR and DQ, strongly co-occurred. Cytomegalovirus status was reported to be diagnosed by the classifier with high specificity and sensitivity in both the original and validation cohorts. A later genetic analysis associated a missense DCLRE1C variant with V-gene and J-gene trimming of TCR beta chains, and an independent cohort replicated the association. Broadly in line with IMGT annotations, most TCR beta V segments showed up in productive rearrangements about 90% or about 30% of the time in an earlier analysis of around 600 of the donors. The study gave a list of some 150 TCR beta chains associated with cytomegalovirus. Because counts were too low, roughly 18 rarely observed V segments, including chromosome 9 orphons, were left out of the earlier analysis of a few hundred of the donors. It was suggested by the authors that the approach could potentially be generalized to other disease states and immunological phenotypes. Correlated functional status among segregating V segments might be attributable to linkage disequilibrium, but an unknown experimental factor could not be ruled out. In a later analysis, the rate of TCR association differed among HLA loci, with DRB1 alleles having the most associated TCRs and HLA-C alleles having the fewest. Roughly uniform sequencing depth across donors was assumed in presence/absence analyses, although this assumption may not hold. According to a later analysis, most CMV-associated TCR beta chains appeared to be HLA-restricted, and the HLA associations seemed to be driven largely by CMV exposure. A further reported finding was that TCR beta sequences accurately predicted the HLA-A and HLA-B alleles for most subjects in the first cohort. Because some donors lacked HLA typing at each locus, the association tests relied only on the typed subset. CMV serostatus was the only immune exposure information available for the cohort. Specific HLA alleles were associated with roughly 16,000 TCR beta sequences at a false discovery rate of 0.05 in a later analysis. A later analysis reported that several top co-occurrence clusters appeared linked to parvovirus B19, influenza, CMV and Epstein-Barr virus. The cohort was sequenced for TCR beta chains only, and without alpha or paired-chain data the features that could be detected were limited. A group of highly shared sequence variants was considered likely to be a technical artifact of the sequencing pipeline. In a later genetic analysis, fewer N-insertions in productive TCRs were reported among donors in an Asian-associated ancestry cluster than the roughly 700-donor mean. Most TCR sequences were observed very rarely across donors, whereas some public TCRs were present in many individuals.

Receptor amplification or capture employed the immunoSEQ multiplex PCR assay. A mixture of 60 forward primers for TCR Vbeta segments and 13 reverse primers for TCR Jbeta segments was used in the multiplex PCR. A multiplex PCR assay on genomic DNA amplified the CDR3 region of rearranged TCR beta genes. The Illumina HiSeq System was used to sequence the amplified TCR beta libraries as 87-base-pair reads. In the source study's methods: Across the 670 or so repertoires, a later analysis counted approximately 83 million unique TCR beta chains, approximately 12 million of which were shared by at least two donors. To remove PCR and sequencing errors, raw reads were error-corrected and collapsed into unique sequences using a nearest-neighbor algorithm that merged closely related sequences. V, D and J gene segments were assigned by aligning CDR3 sequences to IMGT reference sequences. For a sequence to be retained, a match of at least six nucleotides to both a V gene segment and a J gene segment was required. A rearrangement counted as productive if the CDR3 had no stop codons and remained in frame with V and J, and every other rearrangement counted as non-productive. Following IMGT convention, CDR3 was defined as the stretch from the second conserved V-encoded cysteine up to the conserved J-encoded phenylalanine. The earlier analysis of 500 to 600 of the donors excluded sequences that lacked an unambiguous match to a single V gene segment. In an earlier analysis of some 590 of the donors, V segments were called functional above 56.7% productive rearrangements and were called segregating when the between-donor standard deviation exceeded 5%. A statistical classification framework was built to diagnose cytomegalovirus status from the catalog of TCR beta chain sequences. V and J gene assignment, in a later analysis, came from comparing TCR nucleotide sequences with IMGT/GENE-DB human TR gene sequences. Using the TCRdist pipeline, a later analysis assigned CDR3 sequences along with most-parsimonious VDJ recombination scenarios. A later analysis defined each TCR beta chain by its CDR3 amino acid sequence plus V-gene family, and excluded reads lacking a unique V-gene family. To address suspected cross-contamination and a sequencing artifact, a later analysis removed roughly 580 highly shared, low-generation-probability nucleotide sequences. In a later analysis, a clonal expansion index was calculated for each public chain from normalized within-repertoire ranks of inferred template counts. In a later analysis, generation probabilities were computed using a VDJ recombination model fitted to out-of-frame rearrangements, and the results were checked against IGoR. Hypergeometric tests were used in a later analysis to score TCR-TCR, TCR-HLA and TCR-CMV co-occurrence, with a repertoire-size bias correction applied to the TCR pairs. To estimate false discovery rates, a later analysis permuted the HLA or CMV assignments 20 times. In a later analysis, co-occurring TCRs were grouped with DBSCAN, and TCRdist sequence similarity was added when clustering was performed within HLA-allele-positive subsets. Co-occurrence clustering excluded repertoires with fewer than 30,000 or more than 120,000 public chains, plus five with anomalous nucleotide sharing. TCRdb mirrors the immuneACCESS table, restricted to in-frame sequences. Some clones are absent from its copies; in checked studies, under half trace to an unresolved V gene, and the reason for the others is unknown. For V, J and clone size, that table is used; D and trimming come from the DNA. The sample includes fewer than 250,000 clones, with less than 85% observed a single time. Around 0.63% of the sample goes to the ten largest clones.

With respect to this clone: Its recognized antigen is unknown. No base quality information exists; no much larger clone differs at one position.

At the junction V is shortened by 8 bases and J by 3 bases, with 19 bases in between. CDR3 length: 15 amino acids, cysteine to phenylalanine. The only DNA kept is the CDR3, 45 bases in frame from the first base. Per the germline V gene, MDHEN is the CDR1 and SYDVKM is the CDR2. In total, 666 healthy bone marrow donors made up the cohort. At the time of sampling, every cohort member was nominally healthy, though immune exposures that went unrecorded were likely present. The donor tested CMV seronegative and was one of the 352 seronegative cohort members. Each donor provided a peripheral blood sample, and peripheral blood mononuclear cells were used for TCR beta sequencing. Genomic DNA was extracted from the blood cell samples with the Qiagen DNeasy Blood Extraction Kit.

The sample was PBMCs. The clonotype originates from a man aged 18 to 29 in good health and CMV-seronegative. Recombination connected TRBV28 to TRBJ1-1; D gene: possibly TRBD1, on 6 matching bases. The CDR3 in this case is CASLEGDQTHTEAFF. Read as DNA, the sequence is TGTGCCAGCCTTGAGGGGGACCAGACCCACACTGAAGCTTTCTTT.